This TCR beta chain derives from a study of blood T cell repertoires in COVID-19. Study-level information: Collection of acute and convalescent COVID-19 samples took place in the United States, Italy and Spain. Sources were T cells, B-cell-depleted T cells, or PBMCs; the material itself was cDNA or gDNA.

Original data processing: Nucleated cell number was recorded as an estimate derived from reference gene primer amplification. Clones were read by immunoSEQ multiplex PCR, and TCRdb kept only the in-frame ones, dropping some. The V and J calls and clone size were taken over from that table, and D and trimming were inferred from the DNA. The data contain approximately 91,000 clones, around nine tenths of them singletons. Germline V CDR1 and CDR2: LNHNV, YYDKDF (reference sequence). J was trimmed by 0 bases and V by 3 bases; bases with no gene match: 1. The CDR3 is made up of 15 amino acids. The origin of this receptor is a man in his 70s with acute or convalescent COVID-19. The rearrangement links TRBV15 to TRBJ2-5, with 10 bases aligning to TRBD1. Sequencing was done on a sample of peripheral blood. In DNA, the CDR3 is TGTGCCACCAGCAGGGGACAGGGGAACCAAGAGACCCAGTACTTC. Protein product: CATSRGQGNQETQYF.